A single sample gave rise to the 28 T cell receptor beta chains below, sequenced in a study of blood T cell repertoires in COVID-19. TCRdb's copy holds only in-frame clones and misses some; the assay was immunoSEQ multiplex PCR. The sample yields around 290,000 clones, roughly nine tenths seen once. The sample taken for sequencing was PBMCs or T cells enriched from blood (not recorded which). The origin of the receptors is a woman in her thirties or forties who had recovered from COVID-19.

CDR3 nucleotide sequence: TGTGCCAGCAGCTTAGGCGGGAGGAGGTGGTACGAGCAGTACTTC. Protein product: CASSLGGRRWYEQYF. The chain has TRBV7-9 and TRBJ2-7; 8 bases match TRBD2. Germline V gene lookup returns CDR1 SEHNR and CDR2 FQNEAQ (reference sequence). Trimming removed 1 base from V and 4 bases from J; junction bases left unmatched: 6. This CDR3 region has 15 residues.

The chain has TRBV19 and TRBJ1-3, with a tentative D call TRBD1 (5 bases). Germline V CDR1 and CDR2: LNHDA, SQIVND (reference sequence). The CDR3 sequence is 18 residues long. Trimming left V 2 bases short and J 2 bases short, with 19 bases between. CDR3 in amino acids: CASSINSLAGRTGNTIYF. The CDR3 DNA reads as TGTGCCAGTAGTATAAACTCTTTGGCAGGGAGGACTGGAAACACCATATATTTT.

The rearrangement links TRBV27 to TRBJ1-5; no reliable D call. Per germline, CDR1 MNHEY and CDR2 SMNVEV (reference sequence). V was trimmed by 4 bases and J by 6 bases, leaving 25 bases between them. This CDR3 has 18 amino acids. DNA of the CDR3: TGTGCCAGCAGTTCTATCGGCAGGTCTACCGACGTGGGTCAGCCCCAGCATTTT. It yields the protein CASSSIGRSTDVGQPQHF.

The CDR3 is CASTRQGGQPQHF. DNA for the CDR3: TGTGCCAGCACCCGACAGGGAGGTCAGCCCCAGCATTTT. The J gene is TRBJ1-5, the V gene TRBV19; 7 bases are shared with TRBD1. CDR1 LNHDA and CDR2 SQIVND come from the germline V gene (reference sequence). The CDR3 is 13 amino acids. J lost 6 bases, V lost 9 bases, and 8 bases had no gene match.

The CDR3 nucleotides read TGTGCCAGCAGCCGAGAACAGGAAAAGGAAGCTTTCTTT. It translates to CASSREQEKEAFF. V gene TRBV3-1 (or the pseudogene TRBV3-2) combines with J gene TRBJ1-1, with a possible D match to TRBD1 (5 bases). V dropped 4 bases and J dropped 8 bases, with 14 bases sitting between them. This CDR3 spans 13 amino acids. CDR1 is LGHDT, CDR2 YNNKEL, per germline (reference sequence).

This rearrangement joins TRBV4-3 to TRBJ1-2; D remains ambiguous. The length of the CDR3 is 15 residues. Per the germline V gene, CDR1 is LGHNA and CDR2 is YSLEER. V lost 2 bases and J lost 1, with 11 bases in between. The CDR3 reads CASSQPGTSNYGYTF. The DNA for the CDR3 is TGCGCCAGCAGCCAACCGGGAACTAGTAACTATGGCTACACCTTC.

The chain links TRBV5-1 to TRBJ2-7; D is perhaps TRBD2 (6 bases). This CDR3 is 15 amino acids long. With 7 bases removed from V and 6 bases from J, the gap between germline ends came to 23 bases. Germline CDR1 is SGHRS and CDR2 is YFSETQ. The CDR3 DNA reads TGCGCCAGCGCCGACCCCGGGCTAGCGTCGATCGAGCAGTACTTC. This encodes CASADPGLASIEQYF.

This chain uses TRBV5-6 with TRBJ2-7, with a weak D call TRBD1 (5 bases). Germline V gives CDR1 SGHDT, CDR2 YYEEEE. This CDR3 contains 17 residues. V was shortened by 2 bases and J by 0 bases, with 18 bases between the two germline ends. The CDR3 protein is CASSLGATGPISYEQYF. The CDR3 DNA follows: TGTGCCAGCAGCTTAGGGGCAACAGGCCCCATCTCCTACGAGCAGTACTTC.

This clone was recorded only once. The gene calls are TRBV5-6 and TRBJ2-1, with D uncertain. The CDR3 is 13 residues long. V was pared by 1 base and J by 6 bases, with 8 bases between. Germline loops: CDR1 SGHDT, CDR2 YYEEEE. The CDR3: CASSLWQINEQFF. For the CDR3, the DNA is TGTGCCAGCAGCTTGTGGCAGATCAATGAGCAGTTCTTC. The full variable domain, in which reference TRBV5-6 and TRBJ2-1 provide the parts outside the CDR3, is DAGVTQSPTHLIKTRGQQVTLRCSPKSGHDTVSWYQQALGQGPQFIFQYYEEEERQRGNFPDRFSGHQFPNYSSELNVNALLLGDSALYLCASSLWQINEQFFGPGTRLTVL.

This chain joins TRBV5-1 and TRBJ2-7, with D perhaps matching TRBD2 (5 bases). CDR1 SGHRS and CDR2 YFSETQ come from the germline V gene. V lost 0 bases and J lost 1, with 17 bases in between. The CDR3 is 17 residues long. CDR3 sequence (DNA): TGCGCCAGCAGCTTGGCCGGGGATTCGTGGGGTTCCTACGAGCAGTACTTC. This encodes CASSLAGDSWGSYEQYF.

This chain uses TRBV5-1 with TRBJ2-3; TRBD1 is a possible D gene (5 bases). The V gene lost 0 bases and the J gene lost 0 bases, with 8 bases spanning the gap. CDR1 and CDR2 (germline): SGHRS, YFSETQ. This CDR3 is built from 15 residues. CDR3 sequence: CASSLEGPSTDTQYF. The CDR3 nucleotides read TGCGCCAGCAGCTTGGAGGGGCCGAGCACAGATACGCAGTATTTT.

The genes are TRBV4-1 and TRBJ1-2, with D tentatively TRBD1 (6 bases). The CDR3 extends over 18 amino acids. CDR1 is MGHRA and CDR2 is YSYEKL in the germline V gene. With 2 bases removed from V and 4 bases from J, the gap between germline ends came to 23 bases. CDR3 in DNA: TGCGCCAGCAGCCAATCTCTGACAGGCCCAGGGGTTCTCTATGGCTACACCTTC. This codes for CASSQSLTGPGVLYGYTF.

This clone was counted between two and nine times. The chain carries TRBV29-1 and TRBJ1-1; D might be TRBD1 (6 bases). The length of the CDR3 is 15 residues. Germline lookup yields CDR1 SQVTM and CDR2 ANQGSEA. V lost 5 bases and J 1 base, leaving 17 bases between the germline ends. CDR3 sequence: CSVRRQDNPNTEAFF. In DNA form, the CDR3 reads TGCAGCGTTCGCCGACAGGATAATCCGAACACTGAAGCTTTCTTT. The variable domain in full, completed from reference TRBV29-1 and TRBJ1-1, reads SAVISQKPSRDICQRGTSLTIQCQVDSQVTMMFWYRQQPGQSLTLIATANQGSEATYESGFVIDKFPISRPNLTFSTLTVSNMSPEDSSIYLCSVRRQDNPNTEAFFGQGTRLTVV.

This chain connects TRBV2 to TRBJ2-3; 9 bases are shared with TRBD2. CDR1 is SNHLY and CDR2 is FYNNEI in the germline V gene. The V and J ends lost 8 bases and 4 bases, in that order; junction bases with no gene match: 10. The CDR3 spans 15 residues. CDR3 sequence: CASYLGLASADTQYF. As DNA, the CDR3 is TGTGCCAGCTACCTAGGACTAGCGAGTGCAGATACGCAGTATTTT. Full variable domain (outside the CDR3, taken from reference TRBV2 and TRBJ2-3): EPEVTQTPSHQVTQMGQEVILRCVPISNHLYFYWYRQILGQKVEFLVSFYNNEISEKSEIFDDQFSVERPDGSNFTLKIRSTKLEDSAMYFCASYLGLASADTQYFGPGTRLTVL.

The gene calls are TRBV29-1 and TRBJ2-7, with D tentatively TRBD1 (5 bases). There are 15 residues in the CDR3. V shed 4 bases and J shed 3 bases, with 19 bases lying between them. Germline V gene data show CDR1 as SQVTM and CDR2 as ANQGSEA. The CDR3 region is CSVAPPDRTDYEQYF. The CDR3 DNA reads as TGCAGCGTTGCCCCCCCTGACAGAACTGACTACGAGCAGTACTTC.

This clone was counted between two and nine times. The J gene is TRBJ2-6, the V gene TRBV4-3; possibly TRBD1 for D (6 bases). V lost 0 bases to trimming and J lost 13 bases, with 19 bases between them. The germline V gene has CDR1 LGHNA and CDR2 YSLEER. The CDR3 runs 16 residues. The CDR3 here is CASSQDRQAPTGVLTF. In DNA form, the CDR3 reads TGCGCCAGCAGCCAAGATAGACAGGCTCCCACCGGGGTCCTGACTTTC.

The chain has TRBV6-4 and TRBJ1-6; D gene ambiguous. V was trimmed by 7 bases and J by 7 bases, leaving 14 bases between them. Germline V gene sequence: CDR1 MRHNA, CDR2 SNTAGT. This CDR3 is built from 14 residues. CDR3 DNA: TGTGCCAGCACTGCCATTCCGGGAAATTCACCCCTCCACTTT. It is translated as CASTAIPGNSPLHF.

V gene TRBV19 combines with J gene TRBJ2-2; a weak D match, TRBD1 (6 bases). V lost 3 bases and J 4 bases, leaving 15 bases between the germline ends. In germline, CDR1 is LNHDA, CDR2 SQIVND (reference sequence). The CDR3 length is 16 residues. CDR3 in DNA: TGTGCCAGTAGTATTTTCTCAGGGGCCGGCACCGGGGAGCTGTTTTTT. Amino acids: CASSIFSGAGTGELFF.

This sequence joins TRBV6-1 and TRBJ1-5; D gene ambiguous. The V and J ends lost 0 bases and 7 bases respectively, with 7 bases between them. The CDR3 is 13 amino acids. Germline loops: CDR1 MNHNS, CDR2 SASEGT. CDR3 in amino acids: CASSEAAGQPQHF. The CDR3 region has the DNA TGTGCCAGCAGTGAAGCGGCAGGACAGCCCCAGCATTTT.

CDR3 DNA sequence: TGCGCCAGCAGCCAGGACAGGGGGCAATTCCGGTTTGGCTACACCTTC. This encodes CASSQDRGQFRFGYTF. V usage is TRBV5-1 and J usage is TRBJ1-2, with 11 nucleotides matching TRBD1. Germline V gene data show CDR1 as SGHRS and CDR2 as YFSETQ. This CDR3 contains 16 residues. Losses at the gene ends were 4 bases for V and 7 bases for J; bases not matched to a gene: 12. The full variable domain, rest sourced from reference TRBV5-1 and TRBJ1-2, is KAGVTQTPRYLIKTRGQQVTLSCSPISGHRSVSWYQQTPGQGLQFLFEYFSETQRNKGNFPGRFSGRQFSNSRSEMNVSTLELGDSALYLCASSQDRGQFRFGYTFGSGTRLTVV.

The rearrangement uses TRBV4-3 and TRBJ2-3, with TRBD2 matching 7 bases. This CDR3 comprises 17 residues. From germline, CDR1 is LGHNA and CDR2 YSLEER. Germline trimming cut 2 bases from V and 3 bases from J; bases unmatched to any gene: 11. The CDR3 DNA reads as TGCGCCAGCAGCCAACCCCCAGCAGCGGGAAGAACAGATACGCAGTATTTT. Its translation is CASSQPPAAGRTDTQYF.

The rearrangement uses TRBV7-8 and TRBJ2-6; D call uncertain. The CDR3 extends over 15 amino acids. V was pared by 1 base and J by 2 bases, with 6 bases between. CDR1 SGHVS and CDR2 FQNEAQ come from the germline V gene. The CDR3 DNA is TGTGCCAGCAGCTTAGGAGTTGCTGGGGCCAACGTCCTGACTTTC. Protein: CASSLGVAGANVLTF.

The chain is built from TRBV19 and TRBJ1-2; possibly TRBD1 for D (5 bases). Trimming cost V 7 bases and J 5 bases, with 14 bases left between them. The germline gives CDR1 LNHDA, CDR2 SQIVND (reference sequence). The CDR3 has 13 residues. The CDR3 DNA follows: TGTGCCAGTACGACAGCCTCTGGTTATGGCTACACCTTC. This encodes CASTTASGYGYTF.

The chain combines TRBV15 with TRBJ2-7; the D is unclear. The CDR3 runs 13 residues. Trimming took 3 bases from V and 3 from J, leaving 9 bases between them. CDR1 and CDR2 (germline): LNHNV, YYDKDF (reference sequence). CDR3 coding DNA: TGTGCCACCAGCAGGTCCCTCAGCTACGAGCAGTACTTC. Its translation is CATSRSLSYEQYF. The full variable domain, with the rest looked up from reference TRBV15 and TRBJ2-7, is DAMVIQNPRYQVTQFGKPVTLSCSQTLNHNVMYWYQQKSSQAPKLLFHYYDKDFNNEADTPDNFQSRRPNTSFCFLDIRSPGLGDTAMYLCATSRSLSYEQYFGPGTRLTVT.

V usage is TRBV4-1 and J usage is TRBJ1-2, with TRBD1 matching over 8 bases. V dropped 0 bases and J dropped 8; count of bases not matched to a gene: 8. CDR3 length: 15 amino acids. Germline values: CDR1 MGHRA, CDR2 YSYEKL. CDR3 bases: TGCGCCAGCAGCCAAGATACGACAGGGGAGGGCGGCTACACCTTC. It yields the protein CASSQDTTGEGGYTF.

A remark on this clone: Different DNA sequences within this sample yield the same CDR3. The chain employs TRBV30 and TRBJ1-2, with TRBD1 identical over 7 bases. Looked up from germline, CDR1 is GTSNPN and CDR2 is SVGIG (reference sequence). J was trimmed by 8 bases and V by 0 bases; bases with no gene match: 0. This CDR3 is 11 amino acids long. DNA for the CDR3: TGTGCCTGGAGTGTAGGGGGCGGCTACACCTTC. Translating it yields CAWSVGGGYTF.

The genes are TRBV5-6 and TRBJ2-1; the match to TRBD1 covers 9 bases. This CDR3 comprises 16 residues. Germline CDR1 SGHDT, CDR2 YYEEEE. V dropped 0 bases and J dropped 2; count of bases not matched to a gene: 3. Here the CDR3 DNA reads TGTGCCAGCAGCTTGGCGGGACAGGGCACCTACAATGAGCAGTTCTTC. The encoded protein is CASSLAGQGTYNEQFF. Combining the CDR3 with reference TRBV5-6 and TRBJ2-1 gives the whole variable domain DAGVTQSPTHLIKTRGQQVTLRCSPKSGHDTVSWYQQALGQGPQFIFQYYEEEERQRGNFPDRFSGHQFPNYSSELNVNALLLGDSALYLCASSLAGQGTYNEQFFGPGTRLTVL.

V and J are TRBV10-1 and TRBJ1-6; 9 bases are shared with TRBD1. The V gene's germline CDR1 is WNHNN and CDR2 SYGVQD (reference sequence). V lost 8 bases and J lost 2; bases outside the gene matches: 7. This CDR3 comprises 16 residues. The CDR3 reads CASPQGAQTYNSPLHF. CDR3 sequence (DNA): TGCGCCAGCCCACAGGGGGCGCAGACCTATAATTCACCCCTCCACTTT.